These T cell receptor beta chains were read from a single sample in a study of blood T cell repertoires in COVID-19. Data came from immunoSEQ multiplex PCR; TCRdb stores just in-frame clones and leaves some out. The sample consists of 35,000 to 45,000 clones, around 85% of them appearing once. Sequencing was carried out using peripheral blood. Source of these receptors: a man between 65 and 85 years old with acute or convalescent COVID-19. CDR3s include the opening cysteine and the closing phenylalanine or tryptophan. The order of the fields is V gene, J gene, clone size, D gene, CDR3 protein, CDR3 DNA. A D gene is named only where the DNA matches it firmly. Clone size is shown for a subset of rows, as once, few, many or a class of expanded clone.

>TRBV24-1|TRBJ2-7|-|-
CATSDYLMGLLSSYEQYF
TGTGCCACCAGTGACTACTTAATGGGACTCTTAAGCTCCTACGAGCAGTACTTC
>TRBV9|TRBJ2-1|-|TRBD2
CASSVEAGGYNEQFF
TGTGCCAGCAGCGTCGAGGCGGGAGGGTACAATGAGCAGTTCTTC
>TRBV7-9|TRBJ2-6|-|TRBD1
CASSPGQGGGANVLTF
TGTGCCAGCAGCCCGGGACAGGGAGGTGGGGCCAACGTCCTGACTTTC
>TRBV5-1|TRBJ2-1|-|TRBD2
CASSLRVSGRDVSYNEQFF
TGCGCCAGCAGCTTGAGGGTTAGCGGGCGTGATGTCTCCTACAATGAGCAGTTCTTC
>TRBV5-3|TRBJ2-7|-|TRBD2
CATHSGAGVEQYF
TGTGCCACTCATTCGGGAGCGGGAGTTGAGCAGTACTTC
>TRBV6-4|TRBJ2-7|few|-
CASSAEFYEQYF
TGTGCCAGCAGTGCTGAGTTCTACGAGCAGTACTTC
>TRBV27|TRBJ1-6|once|-
CASSSKGADFTVPLHF
TGTGCCAGCAGTTCGAAAGGAGCGGACTTTACCGTTCCCCTCCACTTT
>TRBV19|TRBJ2-1|-|-
CASSPKQGTMGNEQFF
TGTGCCAGTAGCCCTAAACAGGGCACTATGGGGAATGAGCAGTTCTTC
>TRBV15|TRBJ1-2|few|-
CATSREASANYGYTF
TGTGCCACCAGCAGGGAGGCTTCAGCTAACTATGGCTACACCTTC
>TRBV24-1|TRBJ1-3|-|-
CATSVTVGNTIYF
TGTGCCACCAGTGTTACAGTTGGAAACACCATATATTTT
>TRBV4-3|TRBJ1-6|-|-
CASSQVLRDSPLHF
TGCGCCAGCAGCCAAGTCCTACGGGATTCACCCCTCCACTTT
>TRBV9|TRBJ2-2|-|-
CASSVVGQGHGELFF
TGTGCCAGCAGCGTAGTCGGTCAGGGGCACGGGGAGCTGTTTTTT